This record covers a single T cell receptor (beta chain). No antigen is known for it. Trimming removed 5 bases at V and 0 bases at J, with 11 bases between. The CDR3 covers 15 residues. Germline V gene data show CDR1 as MDHEN and CDR2 as SYDVKM. The data were obtained in a study of response to subunit inactivated influenza vaccine. Whole-study findings and limits: The authors suggested that every seasonal influenza vaccination recruits few new T cells.

TCRdb used MiXCR to reprocess the RT-PCR reads, holding one entry per CDR3 protein. The sample has 500,000 to 600,000 distinct CDR3 sequences, approximately 10% seen once. This same sample was also part of a study on T cells expressing NK-cell markers. According to that study: It was by 5'RACE template switching with UMIs that TCR beta cDNA was made. Obtained from sorted CD3+CD56+NKG2C+, CD3+CD56+NKG2C- and CD3+CD56-NKG2C+ T cells were the TCR beta repertoires. Sequenced donors, eight in total, included seven who were HCMV-seropositive and one who was seronegative. For several experiments, T cell sorting was restricted to the alpha-beta TCR population by means of an anti-gamma-delta TCR antibody.

This specimen consisted of PBMCs from blood, obtained on the day of vaccination. The clonotype originates from a man in his forties or fifties who received an inactivated influenza vaccine. V is TRBV28 and J is TRBJ1-5; no firm D call. The CDR3 region has the DNA TGTGCCAGCAGTCCCTCCGCTTATAGCAATCAGCCCCAGCATTTT. This codes for CASSPSAYSNQPQHF.